The rows below give T cell receptor beta chains drawn from one sample of a study of T cell repertoires in ileal Crohn's disease. Some clones are missing from TCRdb's copy, which holds only in-frame ones; the method was immunoSEQ multiplex PCR. The table records thousands of clones, about 91% of them present only once. The sequencing input was ileal tissue. The receptors here all came from an adult with Crohn's disease. The CDR3 runs from the conserved cysteine through the conserved F or W. The D gene is left open where the match is weak. A clone size is listed for some rows: how often the clone was seen (once, few, many), or a class if it is expanded.

v_call	d_call	j_call	clone_size	cdr3_nt	cdr3_aa
TRBV5-1	-	TRBJ2-7	-	TGCGCCAGCAGCTTGGGTGAGGCCGGGCAGTACTTC	CASSLGEAGQYF
TRBV7-3	-	TRBJ2-6	once	TGTGCCAGCAGCCGCTGGACAGCAAGCTCTGGGGCCAACGTCCTGACTTTC	CASSRWTASSGANVLTF
TRBV5-5	TRBD2	TRBJ2-1	-	TGTGCCAGCAGCTTAGGGACTAACTACAATGAGCAGTTCTTC	CASSLGTNYNEQFF
TRBV9	TRBD2	TRBJ2-1	-	TGTGCCAGCAGCGAAACTAGCGGGGATTACAATGAGCAGTTCTTC	CASSETSGDYNEQFF
TRBV5-1	-	TRBJ2-1	-	TGCGCCAGCAGCCCGATTACGGGACACTCCTACAATGAGCAGTTCTTC	CASSPITGHSYNEQFF
TRBV10-1	TRBD1	TRBJ2-7	-	TGCGCCAGCACCCGGGACAGGGGGTACGAGCAGTACTTC	CASTRDRGYEQYF
TRBV6-4	TRBD2	TRBJ2-7	once	TGTGCCACCCCGGGACTAGCGGGAATGGGCCACGAGCAGTACTTC	CATPGLAGMGHEQYF
TRBV5-1	-	TRBJ2-7	-	TGCGCCAGCAGCTTGCGTGCGGCTGTTATTACCTTCTCCTACGAGCAGTACTTC	CASSLRAAVITFSYEQYF
TRBV18	-	TRBJ1-1	few	TGTGCCAGCTCCCTCGGGGTGAACACTGAAGCTTTCTTT	CASSLGVNTEAFF
TRBV7-9	-	TRBJ1-4	-	TGTGCCAGCAGCTTATTATGGCAGGGCCATGAAAAACTGTTTTTT	CASSLLWQGHEKLFF
TRBV5-4	-	TRBJ1-3	-	TGTGCCAGCAGCTTGCAGGGCTCTGGAAACACCATATATTTT	CASSLQGSGNTIYF
TRBV2	-	TRBJ2-4	-	TGTGCCAGCAGACCTACAGTAGCCAAAAACATTCAGTACTTC	CASRPTVAKNIQYF
TRBV30	TRBD2	TRBJ2-5	-	TGTGCCTGGAGTGTTAAAAGCGGGAGAACCCAGTACTTC	CAWSVKSGRTQYF
TRBV30	-	TRBJ1-2	-	TGTGCCTGGAGTCGAGCGGAGATGGTGAGCTACACCTTC	CAWSRAEMVSYTF
TRBV5-1	TRBD1	TRBJ1-2	once	TGCGCCAGCAGCTTACAGGGGGATACCTATGGCTACACCTTC	CASSLQGDTYGYTF
TRBV18	TRBD2	TRBJ2-1	-	TGTGCCAGCTCACCGTGGACGATAACGGGACTAGCAGCTTACAATGAGCAGTTCTTC	CASSPWTITGLAAYNEQFF
TRBV5-6	-	TRBJ2-2	-	TGTGCCAGCAGCTTCCTGACAGCGATGAACACCGGGGAGCTGTTTTTT	CASSFLTAMNTGELFF
TRBV27	TRBD2	TRBJ2-1	-	TGTGCCAGCAGTTTTTTAGCGGGAGGCTCCAATGAGCAGTTCTTC	CASSFLAGGSNEQFF
TRBV11-2	TRBD2	TRBJ2-7	once	TGTGCCAGCAGCTCCGGGACTAGCGCTTTCTACGAGCAGTACTTC	CASSSGTSAFYEQYF
TRBV9	TRBD1	TRBJ2-6	-	TGTGCCAGCAGCGCCCGACAGGGTAGTGGGGCCAACGTCCTGACTTTC	CASSARQGSGANVLTF
TRBV5-1	-	TRBJ2-7	-	TGCGCCAGCAGCCCGGGACTTTACTCCTACGAGCAGTACTTC	CASSPGLYSYEQYF
TRBV13	-	TRBJ1-2	-	TGTGCCAGCAGCTCACTGGACAGCATATATGGCTACACCTTC	CASSSLDSIYGYTF
TRBV5-1	-	TRBJ2-1	-	TGCGCCAGCAGCTTGGGGGCGGGCGGGACCCAGTTCTTC	CASSLGAGGTQFF
TRBV7-8	-	TRBJ2-7	-	TGTGCCAGCAGCCTCTCGCGGCTCTACGAGCAGTACTTC	CASSLSRLYEQYF
TRBV5-1	-	TRBJ2-2	-	TGCGCCAGCAGCTTTAGAGACACCGGGGAGCTGTTTTTT	CASSFRDTGELFF
TRBV6-1	TRBD2	TRBJ2-7	-	TGTGCCAGCAGTGAAGCATCAAGCGGGATGCTGTACGAGCAGTACTTC	CASSEASSGMLYEQYF
TRBV12-5	-	TRBJ2-7	-	TGTGCTAGTGGTTGGACTAACTACAAACCCTACGAGCAGTACTTC	CASGWTNYKPYEQYF
TRBV9	TRBD2	TRBJ2-3	once	TGTGCCAGCAGCGCGGGACTAGCGGGAGTGGGAGATACGCAGTATTTT	CASSAGLAGVGDTQYF
TRBV18	TRBD1	TRBJ1-2	-	TGTGCCAGCTCCGAGGGACAGGCTAACTATGGCTACACCTTC	CASSEGQANYGYTF
TRBV2	-	TRBJ1-4	-	TGTGCCAGCAGTTCCTTATCGGGGTCTAATGAAAAACTGTTTTTT	CASSSLSGSNEKLFF
TRBV5-1	TRBD1	TRBJ2-7	-	TGCGCCAGCAGCGGGACAGAACCTTACGAGCAGTACTTC	CASSGTEPYEQYF
TRBV5-1	TRBD1	TRBJ2-7	-	TGCGCCAGCAGCATCGGACAGGGCCACTCCTACGAGCAGTACTTC	CASSIGQGHSYEQYF
TRBV5-1	-	TRBJ2-3	-	TGCGCCAGCAGCTTGGACGGACACCCCAGGGATACGCAGTATTTT	CASSLDGHPRDTQYF
TRBV2	TRBD2	TRBJ2-3	-	TGTGCCAGCAGCGCGGGACTAGCGGGAGCAGATACGCAGTATTTT	CASSAGLAGADTQYF
TRBV2	-	TRBJ2-1	once	TGTGCCAGCTGTTATAGCGGCCAGTACAATGAGCAGTTCTTC	CASCYSGQYNEQFF
TRBV7-3	-	TRBJ2-1	-	TGTGCCAGCAGCTTAGCGGGAAACAATGAGCAGTTCTTC	CASSLAGNNEQFF
TRBV11-2	-	TRBJ2-7	-	TGTGCCAGCAGCTTAGGCGGCGTTGAGTATCGGCAGTACTTC	CASSLGGVEYRQYF
TRBV28	-	TRBJ1-2	-	TGTGCCTCGGGTGCGGGTAGAAGGTATGGCTACACCTTC	CASGAGRRYGYTF
TRBV5-1	TRBD1	TRBJ1-2	-	TGCGCCAGCAGCTTGGCGTTTGGGACAGGACGTAACTATGGCTACACCTTC	CASSLAFGTGRNYGYTF
TRBV9	-	TRBJ1-1	-	TGTGCCAGCAGCGTATTGACCGGGGGTGAAGCTTTCTTT	CASSVLTGGEAFF
TRBV29-1	-	TRBJ1-6	-	TGCAGCGCTTGTTCGTCTCCTAATTCACCCCTCCACTTT	CSACSSPNSPLHF
TRBV29-1	TRBD2	TRBJ2-1	-	TGCAGCGGGGCAGGGCTAGCGGATTACAATGAGCAGTTCTTC	CSGAGLADYNEQFF
TRBV4-1	-	TRBJ2-7	-	TGCGCCAGCAGCCTCCTACAGGATTCCTCCTACGAGCAGTACTTC	CASSLLQDSSYEQYF
TRBV19	TRBD2	TRBJ2-7	-	TGTGCCAGTAGCAGCGGGGCGGTCCTAGGCGAGCAGTACTTC	CASSSGAVLGEQYF
TRBV12-5	TRBD2	TRBJ2-5	-	TGTGCTAGTGGTTTGGGGGTAGCGGGAGGGGAAGAGACCCAGTACTTC	CASGLGVAGGEETQYF
TRBV28	TRBD1	TRBJ1-3	few	TGTGCCAGCAGTTCGTGGGGACAGGGACGAAACACCATATATTTT	CASSSWGQGRNTIYF
TRBV10-1	TRBD2	TRBJ2-7	-	TGCGCCAGCAAGTCGGGACTAGCGGGATACGAGCAGTACTTC	CASKSGLAGYEQYF
TRBV19	TRBD1	TRBJ1-2	-	TGTGCCAGTACTGCCGGGACAGGCTATGGCTACACCTTC	CASTAGTGYGYTF
TRBV7-2	-	TRBJ1-5	-	TGTGCCAGCAGCGGACAAACAGACACAGGGCTATATAGCAATCAGCCCCAGCATTTT	CASSGQTDTGLYSNQPQHF
TRBV5-8	-	TRBJ1-6	-	TGTGCCAGCAGTTCGTCGTATTCACCCCTCCACTTT	CASSSSYSPLHF
TRBV2	-	TRBJ2-7	-	TGTGCCAGCAGTGGTCAGGTGGACGAGCAGTACTTC	CASSGQVDEQYF